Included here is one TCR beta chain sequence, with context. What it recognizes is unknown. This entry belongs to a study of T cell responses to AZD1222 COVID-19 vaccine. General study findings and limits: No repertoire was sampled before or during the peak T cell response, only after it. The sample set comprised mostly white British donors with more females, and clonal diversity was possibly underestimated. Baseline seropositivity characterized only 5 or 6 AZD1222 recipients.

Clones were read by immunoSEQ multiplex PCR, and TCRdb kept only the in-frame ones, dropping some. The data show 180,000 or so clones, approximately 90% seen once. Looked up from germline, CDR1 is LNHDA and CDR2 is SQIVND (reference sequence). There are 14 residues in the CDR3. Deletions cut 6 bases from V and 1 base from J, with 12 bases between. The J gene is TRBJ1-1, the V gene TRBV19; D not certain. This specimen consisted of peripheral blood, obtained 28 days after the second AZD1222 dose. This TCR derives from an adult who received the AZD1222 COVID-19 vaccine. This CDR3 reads CASRKPEGNTEAFF. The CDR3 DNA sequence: TGTGCCAGTAGGAAACCCGAGGGGAACACTGAAGCTTTCTTT.